This T cell receptor (beta chain) was sequenced during a study of T-cell reconstitution after alpha-beta-depleted transplantation in children. Comments on this clonotype: As yet, its antigen is unknown.

Between the trimmed V and J ends, which lost 2 bases and 9 bases, there was a span of 10 bases. From germline, CDR1 is MDHEN and CDR2 SYDVKM. This CDR3 has 12 amino acids. General observations from the study: About two months after transplant, alpha-beta T cells reportedly came from several hundred expanded graft clones. Surviving recipient cells, namely T cells and thymic progenitors, were the source of high day-60 TCRbeta diversity in some patients. The authors attributed T-cell counts and diversity one year after transplant mostly to newly produced T cells.

During its preparation, the TCRbeta library received unique molecular identifiers. TCRdb itself ran the PCR reads through MiXCR, one entry per CDR3 protein. The data hold some 830,000 distinct CDR3 sequences, with 15% to 20% observed a single time. Sequenced here: PBMCs, mostly from graft donor cells, sampled 360 days after TCRalphabeta/CD19-depleted stem cell transplant. The rearrangement uses TRBV28 and TRBJ1-2; the D gene is possibly TRBD1 (6 bases). The source is a male patient younger than 18 who had a stem cell transplant for acute lymphoblastic leukemia, so the T cells may come from the graft donor. CDR3 in amino acids: CASSLTQGRYTF. For the CDR3, the DNA is TGTGCCAGCAGTTTAACCCAGGGGCGCTACACCTTC.